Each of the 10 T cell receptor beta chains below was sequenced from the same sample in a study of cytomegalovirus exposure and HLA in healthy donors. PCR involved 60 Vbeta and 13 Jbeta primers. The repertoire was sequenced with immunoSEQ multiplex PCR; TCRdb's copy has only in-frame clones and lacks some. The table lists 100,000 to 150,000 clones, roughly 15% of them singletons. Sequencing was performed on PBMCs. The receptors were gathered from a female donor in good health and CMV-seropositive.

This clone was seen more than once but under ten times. CDR3 nucleotides: TGTGCCAGCAGCTGGTGGGGGGGGAATTCACCCCTCCACTTT. It encodes CASSWWGGNSPLHF. V is TRBV2 and J is TRBJ1-6; maybe TRBD1 (5 bases). This CDR3 spans 14 amino acids. V gave up 6 bases and J gave up 7 bases, with 13 bases separating them. The germline gives CDR1 SNHLY, CDR2 FYNNEI.

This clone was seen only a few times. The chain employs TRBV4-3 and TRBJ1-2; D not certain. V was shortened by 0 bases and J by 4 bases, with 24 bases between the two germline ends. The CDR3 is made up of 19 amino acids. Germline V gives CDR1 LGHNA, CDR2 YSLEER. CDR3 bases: TGCGCCAGCAGCCAAGATACACCTTGGTCGGACTTTAGCGGCTATGGCTACACCTTC. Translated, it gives CASSQDTPWSDFSGYGYTF.

DNA for the CDR3: TGCGCCAGCAGCCAAGTTTTCGGGACTAGCGGAACGAACACCGGGGAGCTGTTTTTT. It codes for CASSQVFGTSGTNTGELFF. The chain combines TRBV4-3 with TRBJ2-2; 11 bases match TRBD2. This CDR3 has 19 residues. V dropped 1 base and J dropped 0; count of bases not matched to a gene: 7. Germline V gives CDR1 LGHNA, CDR2 YSLEER.

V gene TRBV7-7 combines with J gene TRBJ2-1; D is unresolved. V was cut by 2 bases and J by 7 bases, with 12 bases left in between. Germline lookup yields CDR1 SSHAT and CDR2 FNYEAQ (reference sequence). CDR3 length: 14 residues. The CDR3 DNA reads TGTGCCAGCAGCTTATCTGCGTTTGAGAATGAGCAGTTCTTC. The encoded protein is CASSLSAFENEQFF.

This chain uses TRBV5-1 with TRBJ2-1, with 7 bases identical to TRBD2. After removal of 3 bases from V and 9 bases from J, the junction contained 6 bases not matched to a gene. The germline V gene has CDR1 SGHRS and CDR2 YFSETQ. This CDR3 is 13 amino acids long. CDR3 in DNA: TGCGCCAGCAGCTCCACTAGCGTGGCTGAGCAGTTCTTC. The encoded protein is CASSSTSVAEQFF.

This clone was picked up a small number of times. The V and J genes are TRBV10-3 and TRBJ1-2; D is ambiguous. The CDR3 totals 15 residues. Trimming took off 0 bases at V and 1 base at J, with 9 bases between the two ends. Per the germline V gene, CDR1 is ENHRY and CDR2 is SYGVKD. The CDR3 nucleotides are TGTGCCATCAGTGAGTCGGGAGGATTTAACTATGGCTACACCTTC. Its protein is CAISESGGFNYGYTF.

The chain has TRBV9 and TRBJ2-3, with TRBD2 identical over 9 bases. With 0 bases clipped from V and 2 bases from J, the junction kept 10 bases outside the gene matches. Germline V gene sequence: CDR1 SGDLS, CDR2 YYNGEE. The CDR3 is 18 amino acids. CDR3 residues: CASSVDGGAGGTTDTQYF. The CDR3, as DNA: TGTGCCAGCAGCGTAGATGGTGGGGCGGGGGGGACCACAGATACGCAGTATTTT.

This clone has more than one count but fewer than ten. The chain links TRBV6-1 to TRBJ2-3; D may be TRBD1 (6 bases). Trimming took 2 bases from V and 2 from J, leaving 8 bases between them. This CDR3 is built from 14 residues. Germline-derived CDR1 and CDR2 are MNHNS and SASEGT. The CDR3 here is CASSERGTTDTQYF. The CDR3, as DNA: TGTGCCAGCAGTGAAAGGGGGACCACAGATACGCAGTATTTT.

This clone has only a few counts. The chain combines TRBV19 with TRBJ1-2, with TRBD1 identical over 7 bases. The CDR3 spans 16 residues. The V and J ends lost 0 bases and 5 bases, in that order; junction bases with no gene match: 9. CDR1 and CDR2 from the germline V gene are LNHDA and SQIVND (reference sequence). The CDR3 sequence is CASSIDPRQGRYGYTF. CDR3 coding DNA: TGTGCCAGTAGTATAGATCCAAGACAGGGAAGGTATGGCTACACCTTC.

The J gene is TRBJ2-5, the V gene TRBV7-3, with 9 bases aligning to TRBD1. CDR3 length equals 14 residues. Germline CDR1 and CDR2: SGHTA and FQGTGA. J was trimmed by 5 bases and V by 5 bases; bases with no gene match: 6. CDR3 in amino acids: CASSRTGAGETQYF. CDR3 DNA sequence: TGTGCCAGCAGCCGGACAGGGGCCGGGGAGACCCAGTACTTC. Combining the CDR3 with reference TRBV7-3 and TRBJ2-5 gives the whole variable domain GAGVSQTPSNKVTEKGKYVELRCDPISGHTALYWYRQSLGQGPEFLIYFQGTGAADDSGLPNDRFFAVRPEGSVSTLKIQRTERGDSAVYLCASSRTGAGETQYFGPGTRLLVL.